Each of the 16 T cell receptor beta chains below was sequenced from the same sample in a study of monozygotic twins with cystic fibrosis. Produced via immunoSEQ multiplex PCR; TCRdb's table is partial and in-frame only. This table holds around 34,000 clones, roughly nine tenths found once. Input material: blood. The receptors derive from a girl aged 2-15 years with cystic fibrosis.

This sequence joins TRBV5-4 and TRBJ1-1; no firm D call. Trimming stripped 4 bases from V and 2 bases from J, with 15 bases between. Per the germline V gene, CDR1 is SGHNT and CDR2 is YYREEE (reference sequence). The CDR3 loop spans 15 amino acids. The DNA of the CDR3 is TGTGCCAGCAGCCAGCAATGGGAACCTAACACTGAAGCTTTCTTT. This encodes CASSQQWEPNTEAFF.

The chain recombines TRBV28 with TRBJ1-1; D is unresolved. Germline lookup yields CDR1 MDHEN and CDR2 SYDVKM. This CDR3 has 13 amino acids. V lost 3 bases and J 2 bases, leaving 7 bases between the germline ends. CDR3 protein: CASSFRPNTEAFF. The CDR3 DNA reads as TGTGCCAGCAGTTTTAGGCCTAACACTGAAGCTTTCTTT.

The V and J genes are TRBV7-9 and TRBJ2-1; D may be TRBD1 (6 bases). Germline-derived CDR1 and CDR2 are SEHNR and FQNEAQ (reference sequence). The CDR3 totals 15 residues. V lost 3 bases and J 8 bases, leaving 17 bases between the germline ends. CDR3 nucleotides: TGTGCCAGCAGCTTCCCCAGGGGAATGGGCGATGAGCAGTTCTTC. Its translation: CASSFPRGMGDEQFF.

The rearrangement joins TRBV5-4 to TRBJ1-2; D may be TRBD1 (5 bases). Germline loops: CDR1 SGHNT, CDR2 YYREEE (reference sequence). The CDR3 runs to 16 residues. V lost 5 bases, J lost 2 bases, and 19 bases lay in between. The CDR3 region has the DNA TGTGCCAGCAGTTCTCCCCTACATCGGGGGAACTATGGCTACACCTTC. Translated: CASSSPLHRGNYGYTF.

The rearrangement links TRBV7-3 to TRBJ2-6; D gene unclear. Germline V gene data show CDR1 as SGHTA and CDR2 as FQGTGA. Trimming shortened V by 2 bases and J by 0 bases, and 5 bases separated the two germline ends. This CDR3 has 15 residues. CDR3 sequence (DNA): TGTGCCAGCAGCTTAGGTCACTCTGGGGCCAACGTCCTGACTTTC. Protein: CASSLGHSGANVLTF.

This rearrangement joins TRBV28 to TRBJ1-5; 7 nucleotides match TRBD1. CDR1 and CDR2 (germline): MDHEN, SYDVKM. The V segment lost 6 bases and the J segment 1 base; nucleotides outside the gene matches: 6. The CDR3 loop spans 15 amino acids. The CDR3 reads CASRGDSGSNQPQHF. CDR3 coding DNA: TGTGCCAGCAGGGGGGACAGCGGGAGCAATCAGCCCCAGCATTTT.

The chain has TRBV2 and TRBJ2-1, with 7 bases aligning to TRBD1. The V and J ends lost 2 bases and 4 bases, in that order; junction bases with no gene match: 5. Per germline, CDR1 SNHLY and CDR2 FYNNEI. The CDR3 sequence is 15 residues long. Here the CDR3 DNA reads TGTGCCAGCAGTGAATTAGGGGGCTCGTACAATGAGCAGTTCTTC. This sequence encodes CASSELGGSYNEQFF.

The chain links TRBV6-5 to TRBJ1-3; D remains ambiguous. Deletions cut 4 bases from V and 0 bases from J, with 13 bases between. Germline loops: CDR1 MNHEY, CDR2 SVGAGI. The CDR3 is made up of 16 amino acids. DNA for the CDR3: TGTGCCAGCAGTTCCGTAGGGCTGAGCTCTGGAAACACCATATATTTT. This codes for CASSSVGLSSGNTIYF.

V and J are TRBV30 and TRBJ1-5; unclear D gene. CDR3 length: 16 amino acids. Looked up from germline, CDR1 is GTSNPN and CDR2 is SVGIG (reference sequence). V was pared by 0 bases and J by 0 bases, with 12 bases between. CDR3 in DNA: TGTGCCTGGAGTGTACGTGGCATCTTTAGCAATCAGCCCCAGCATTTT. Amino acids: CAWSVRGIFSNQPQHF. Looking up the rest from reference TRBV30 and TRBJ1-5 gives the full variable domain: SQTIHQWPATLVQPVGSPLSLECTVEGTSNPNLYWYRQAAGRGLQLLFYSVGIGQISSEVPQNLSASRPQDRQFILSSKKLLLSDSGFYLCAWSVRGIFSNQPQHFGDGTRLSIL.

The chain uses TRBV27 and TRBJ2-6; a possible D gene is TRBD1 (5 bases). V was pared by 2 bases and J by 0 bases, with 5 bases between. The CDR3 loop spans 15 amino acids. Germline CDR1 and CDR2: MNHEY and SMNVEV (reference sequence). The CDR3 sequence: CASSLRGSGANVLTF. The CDR3 nucleotides read TGTGCCAGCAGTTTAAGGGGCTCTGGGGCCAACGTCCTGACTTTC.

The rearrangement joins TRBV19 to TRBJ2-7; the D is unclear. This CDR3 has 12 residues. V lost 4 bases to trimming and J lost 2 bases, with 6 bases between them. The germline V gene encodes CDR1 LNHDA and CDR2 SQIVND (reference sequence). The CDR3 nucleotides are TGTGCCAGTAGTAGCCAGACCTACGAGCAGTACTTC. This gives the protein CASSSQTYEQYF.

This rearrangement joins TRBV19 to TRBJ1-2; D is ambiguous. V was cut by 2 bases and J by 4 bases, with 8 bases left in between. The germline CDR1 and CDR2 sequences are LNHDA and SQIVND (reference sequence). This CDR3 has 13 residues. DNA of the CDR3: TGTGCCAGTAGTATACGAGGGCCCTATGGCTACACCTTC. Translation gives CASSIRGPYGYTF. The full variable domain, its missing parts supplied by reference TRBV19 and TRBJ1-2, is DGGITQSPKYLFRKEGQNVTLSCEQNLNHDAMYWYRQDPGQGLRLIYYSQIVNDFQKGDIAEGYSVSREKKESFPLTVTSAQKNPTAFYLCASSIRGPYGYTFGSGTRLTVV.

This clone was counted a few times. The CDR3, as DNA: TGTGCCAGCAAAGGCTCCGGGTATGGCTACACCTTC. Residues: CASKGSGYGYTF. The genes are TRBV9 and TRBJ1-2; D is unclear. The V gene lost 6 bases and the J gene lost 5 bases, with 11 bases spanning the gap. The CDR3 is made up of 12 amino acids. Germline V gene sequence: CDR1 SGDLS, CDR2 YYNGEE.

The chain combines TRBV21-1 with TRBJ1-2. TRBV21-1 is annotated as a pseudogene. The CDR3 is 14 residues long. The CDR3 DNA sequence: TGTGCCAGCAGCAAAAAGGAGGTCGACTATGGCTACACCTTC. Translating gives CASSKKEVDYGYTF.

The chain combines TRBV7-3 with TRBJ2-6; D may be TRBD2 (6 bases). In germline, CDR1 is SGHTA, CDR2 FQGTGA. The V gene lost 8 bases and the J gene lost 0 bases, with 11 bases spanning the gap. The CDR3 contains 15 residues. CDR3 coding DNA: TGTGCCAGCTCCCCCGGGGGCTCTGGGGCCAACGTCCTGACTTTC. As protein: CASSPGGSGANVLTF.

The genes are TRBV21-1 and TRBJ2-7; the DNA was not compared with TRBD2, the D call given in the table. TRBV21-1 is noted as a pseudogene. The CDR3 covers 12 residues. The DNA for the CDR3 is TGTGCCAGCAGCAAAGCGCTCGGGGGGCAGTACTTC. This translates into CASSKALGGQYF.